These 25 T cell receptor beta chains were sequenced from one sample in a study of graft-versus-host responses after intestinal transplantation. Sequencing used immunoSEQ multiplex PCR; TCRdb keeps in-frame clones, though not all of them. The sample consists of some 40,000 clones, nearly 90% of them appearing once. This sample comprised PBMCs, obtained roughly 270 days after transplant. The origin of the receptors is a human patient who received an intestinal transplant, so some T cells may come from the graft donor.

This chain links TRBV7-9 with TRBJ1-1; no firm D call. This CDR3 contains 13 residues. Germline values: CDR1 SEHNR, CDR2 FQNEAQ (reference sequence). V dropped 3 bases and J dropped 3 bases, with 8 bases sitting between them. The CDR3 DNA follows: TGTGCCAGCAGCTTGGGCTCGGACACTGAAGCTTTCTTT. Residues: CASSLGSDTEAFF.

The genes are TRBV2 and TRBJ1-1, with 7 nucleotides matching TRBD1. The CDR3 is 15 residues long. Germline CDR1 SNHLY, CDR2 FYNNEI. V lost 6 bases, J lost 3 bases, and 10 bases stayed unmatched. The CDR3 DNA follows: TGTGCCAGCAGAGGTTGGGCGACAGGGTACACTGAAGCTTTCTTT. Its translation: CASRGWATGYTEAFF.

The chain uses TRBV9 and TRBJ1-3, with D possibly matching TRBD1 (5 bases). The length of the CDR3 is 17 residues. The ends were cut back, 3 bases at V and 0 bases at J, with 16 bases in the middle. Germline V gives CDR1 SGDLS, CDR2 YYNGEE. CDR3 sequence reads: CASSASLQGDSGNTIYF. As DNA, the CDR3 is TGTGCCAGCAGCGCGTCCCTTCAGGGTGACTCTGGAAACACCATATATTTT.

This chain links TRBV9 with TRBJ2-7, with D possibly TRBD2 on 5 matching bases. V was shortened by 0 bases and J by 3 bases, with 13 bases between the two germline ends. Germline CDR1 is SGDLS and CDR2 is YYNGEE. The CDR3 length is 15 residues. CDR3 bases: TGTGCCAGCAGCGTAGGAGCGGATCGATTCTACGAGCAGTACTTC. This codes for CASSVGADRFYEQYF.

This clone was seen more than once but under ten times. The chain employs TRBV9 and TRBJ2-3; 8 nucleotides match TRBD2. With 7 bases clipped from V and 4 bases from J, the junction kept 20 bases outside the gene matches. The CDR3 is made up of 18 amino acids. Germline CDR1 and CDR2: SGDLS and YYNGEE. In nucleotides, the CDR3 is TGTGCCAGCGAACCCCCTTCCGGAGCGGGGGATGTGGCAGATACGCAGTATTTT. It translates to CASEPPSGAGDVADTQYF.

The genes are TRBV5-1 and TRBJ1-1, with unresolved D. There are 13 residues in the CDR3. Per the germline V gene, CDR1 is SGHRS and CDR2 is YFSETQ. Between the trimmed V and J ends, which lost 5 bases and 1 base, there was a span of 9 bases. The CDR3 sequence: CASSPGENTEAFF. Written as DNA, the CDR3 is TGCGCCAGCAGTCCCGGAGAGAACACTGAAGCTTTCTTT.

V is TRBV18 and J is TRBJ1-5; 7 nucleotides line up with TRBD1. The CDR3 totals 13 residues. Germline CDR1 and CDR2: KGHSH and LQKENI. J was trimmed by 11 bases and V by 2 bases; bases with no gene match: 6. DNA of the CDR3: TGTGCCAGCTCACCAGGACAGGCCCGTTCCCAGCATTTT. As protein: CASSPGQARSQHF.

The V call is TRBV11-1, the J call TRBJ2-5; D is perhaps TRBD2 (5 bases). Germline V gene lookup returns CDR1 SGHAT and CDR2 FQDESV (reference sequence). The CDR3 sequence is 13 residues long. Between the trimmed V and J ends, which lost 5 bases and 4 bases, there was a span of 11 bases. The CDR3 here is CASSPTRAETQYF. The CDR3 bases are TGTGCCAGCAGCCCCACTAGAGCAGAGACCCAGTACTTC.

This chain uses TRBV6-5 with TRBJ1-2, with D possibly TRBD1 on 5 matching bases. From germline, CDR1 is MNHEY and CDR2 SVGAGI. This CDR3 spans 13 amino acids. With 1 base removed from V and 8 bases from J, the gap between germline ends came to 11 bases. The CDR3 DNA follows: TGTGCCAGCAGTTACTTCCTCAGGGAAGGCTACACCTTC. Translation gives CASSYFLREGYTF.

This clone was recorded only once. The chain combines TRBV4-1 with TRBJ2-5; D is uncertain. CDR1 and CDR2 from the germline V gene are MGHRA and YSYEKL. Trimming removed 5 bases at V and 5 bases at J, with 6 bases between. The CDR3 extends over 11 amino acids. This chain's CDR3 is CASSKQETQYF. CDR3 DNA sequence: TGCGCCAGCAGCAAACAGGAGACCCAGTACTTC.

The chain links TRBV14 to TRBJ1-1, with D possibly matching TRBD1 (5 bases). Germline loops: CDR1 SGHDN, CDR2 FVKESK. Trimming took off 1 base at V and 0 bases at J, with 12 bases between the two ends. The CDR3 length is 16 residues. CDR3 residues: CASSQVEGRMNTEAFF. The CDR3 DNA reads as TGTGCCAGCAGCCAAGTGGAGGGGCGGATGAACACTGAAGCTTTCTTT.

The CDR3 reads CASSLNVGQGYQPQHF. CDR3 coding DNA: TGTGCCAGCAGCCTGAACGTGGGACAGGGCTATCAGCCCCAGCATTTT. V usage is TRBV11-2 and J usage is TRBJ1-5; 9 bases match TRBD1. V lost 5 bases and J lost 5; bases outside the gene matches: 10. In germline, CDR1 is SGHAT, CDR2 FQNNGV. This CDR3 spans 16 amino acids.

The chain employs TRBV10-3 and TRBJ1-1; D not certain. The V end was cut by 2 bases, the J end by 1 base, with 5 bases between. This CDR3 has 13 amino acids. Germline V gene data show CDR1 as ENHRY and CDR2 as SYGVKD. CDR3 amino acids: CAISEGGNTEAFF. The CDR3 nucleotides read TGTGCCATCAGTGAGGGCGGGAACACTGAAGCTTTCTTT.

This chain uses TRBV5-5 with TRBJ2-5, with 7 bases matching TRBD1. The J call may be faulty, since TRBJ2-7 better matches the DNA end. This CDR3 contains 15 residues. Germline V gives CDR1 SGHKS, CDR2 YYEKEE (reference sequence). In DNA, the CDR3 is TGTGCCAGCAGCGCCCCCTGGACAGGATTCCACGAGCAGTACTTC. It is translated as CASSAPWTGFHEQYF.

This sequence joins TRBV6-5 and TRBJ2-1; TRBD2 might be the D (5 bases). The CDR3 totals 15 residues. Germline values: CDR1 MNHEY, CDR2 SVGAGI. V lost 5 bases and J 4 bases, leaving 15 bases between the germline ends. CDR3 in amino acids: CASSPGLTKYNEQFF. CDR3 in DNA: TGTGCCAGCAGTCCTGGACTCACAAAGTACAATGAGCAGTTCTTC.

CDR3 amino acids: CASNKWPPRDRFTYEQYF. The CDR3 DNA reads TGTGCCAGCAACAAGTGGCCACCTCGGGACAGGTTTACCTACGAGCAGTACTTC. The V call is TRBV27, the J call TRBJ2-7, with 8 positions matching TRBD1. CDR1 MNHEY and CDR2 SMNVEV come from the germline V gene (reference sequence). After removal of 7 bases from V and 2 bases from J, the junction contained 19 bases not matched to a gene. The CDR3 loop spans 18 amino acids.

The genes are TRBV19 and TRBJ2-7; tentative D call: TRBD1 (6 bases). The CDR3 runs to 14 residues. V was shortened by 4 bases and J by 3 bases, with 13 bases between the two germline ends. CDR1 is LNHDA and CDR2 is SQIVND in the germline V gene (reference sequence). The CDR3 reads CASSSQDSLYEQYF. CDR3 coding DNA: TGTGCCAGTAGTAGCCAGGACAGTCTCTACGAGCAGTACTTC.

The V and J genes are TRBV6-5 and TRBJ1-2, with D perhaps matching TRBD1 (5 bases). The CDR3 is made up of 14 amino acids. V lost 0 bases, J lost 4 bases, and 9 bases lay in between. Germline assignment: CDR1 MNHEY and CDR2 SVGAGI. CDR3 nucleotide sequence: TGTGCCAGCAGTTACTCCGGGACGGCCTATGGCTACACCTTC. Amino acid sequence: CASSYSGTAYGYTF.

The chain has TRBV2 and TRBJ1-5; unclear D gene. Germline V CDR1 and CDR2: SNHLY, FYNNEI. V lost 6 bases to trimming and J lost 3 bases, with 12 bases between them. This CDR3 is built from 14 residues. CDR3 loop: CASSATEANQPQHF. CDR3 coding DNA: TGTGCCAGCAGCGCAACAGAGGCCAATCAGCCCCAGCATTTT. Combining the CDR3 with reference TRBV2 and TRBJ1-5 gives the whole variable domain EPEVTQTPSHQVTQMGQEVILRCVPISNHLYFYWYRQILGQKVEFLVSFYNNEISEKSEIFDDQFSVERPDGSNFTLKIRSTKLEDSAMYFCASSATEANQPQHFGDGTRLSIL.

This chain connects TRBV14 to TRBJ2-4; possible D gene TRBD2, 5 bases. Germline loops: CDR1 SGHDN, CDR2 FVKESK. The V end was cut by 1 base, the J end by 0 bases, with 13 bases between. This CDR3 has 17 residues. This CDR3 is CASSQVKERKAKNIQYF. The CDR3 DNA follows: TGTGCCAGCAGCCAAGTGAAAGAGCGGAAAGCCAAAAACATTCAGTACTTC.

V and J are TRBV10-3 and TRBJ2-2, with a tentative D call TRBD2 (5 bases). The CDR3 runs 14 residues. Looked up from germline, CDR1 is ENHRY and CDR2 is SYGVKD. Trimming took 7 bases from V and 2 from J, leaving 11 bases between them. The CDR3 bases are TGTGCCATCAACTCCAGGACTAACACCGGGGAGCTGTTTTTT. Translated: CAINSRTNTGELFF.

Concerning this clone itself: The germline gene is not matched at one end of the junction; a read error may be the cause. V is TRBV6-1 and J is TRBJ1-5, with 7 positions matching TRBD1. This CDR3 is built from 15 residues. The germline gives CDR1 MNHNS, CDR2 SASEGT. The CDR3 is CASSVRGGGNQPQHF. CDR3 bases: TGTGCCAGTAGTGTCAGAGGGGGCGGAAATCAGCCCCAGCATTTT.

The chain joins TRBV6-1 to TRBJ1-1; D gene ambiguous. V lost 7 bases and J 0 bases, leaving 9 bases between the germline ends. This CDR3 region has 13 residues. Looked up from germline, CDR1 is MNHNS and CDR2 is SASEGT. The CDR3 loop reads CASKPGMNTEAFF. CDR3 nucleotides: TGTGCCAGCAAACCGGGCATGAACACTGAAGCTTTCTTT.

The chain has TRBV4-2 and TRBJ2-3, with 8 bases matching TRBD2. Trimming removed 1 base from V and 1 base from J; junction bases left unmatched: 7. There are 17 residues in the CDR3. The germline CDR1 and CDR2 sequences are LGHNA and YNFKEQ. CDR3 nucleotides: TGTGCCAGCAGCCAAGGCGCCGGGGGGGCCCGCACAGATACGCAGTATTTT. It codes for CASSQGAGGARTDTQYF.

The chain is built from TRBV7-2 and TRBJ2-2, with 10 nucleotides matching TRBD2. This CDR3 region has 16 residues. CDR1 is SGHTA, CDR2 FQGNSA, per germline. With V trimmed by 1 base and J by 4 bases, 3 bases remained unmatched. This CDR3 is CASSLGLAGITGELFF. Written as DNA, the CDR3 is TGTGCCAGCAGCTTAGGACTAGCGGGCATCACCGGGGAGCTGTTTTTT.